This TCR beta chain comes out of a study of T-cell reconstitution after alpha-beta-depleted transplantation in children. The study, taken as a whole, reports: Among T cells one year after transplant, newly produced cells accounted for most counts and diversity. Recipient T cells and thymic progenitors that survived gave rise to the high TCRbeta diversity observed at day 60 in some patients. Roughly two months post-transplant, alpha-beta T cells reportedly originated from several hundred graft clones that had expanded.

V gave up 8 bases and J gave up 0 bases, with 11 bases separating them. CDR1 and CDR2 (germline): MNHNS, SASEGT. CDR3 length: 13 residues. Preparing the TCRbeta library involved the use of unique molecular identifiers. In TCRdb, the PCR reads were re-called with MiXCR into one record per CDR3 protein. The sample yields a few hundred thousand distinct CDR3 sequences, around 10% seen once. A remark on this clonotype: Antigen: not known.

The sample was peripheral blood, taken 180 days after TCRalphabeta/CD19-depleted stem cell transplant. This sequence originates from a male patient between 2 and 10 years old who had a stem cell transplant for chronic granulomatous disease, so the T cells may come from the graft donor. This rearrangement joins TRBV6-1 to TRBJ2-7, with a tentative D call TRBD2 (5 bases). CDR3 nucleotides: TGTGCCAGCCTAGCAGCCTTCTCCTACGAGCAGTACTTC. Amino acids: CASLAAFSYEQYF.